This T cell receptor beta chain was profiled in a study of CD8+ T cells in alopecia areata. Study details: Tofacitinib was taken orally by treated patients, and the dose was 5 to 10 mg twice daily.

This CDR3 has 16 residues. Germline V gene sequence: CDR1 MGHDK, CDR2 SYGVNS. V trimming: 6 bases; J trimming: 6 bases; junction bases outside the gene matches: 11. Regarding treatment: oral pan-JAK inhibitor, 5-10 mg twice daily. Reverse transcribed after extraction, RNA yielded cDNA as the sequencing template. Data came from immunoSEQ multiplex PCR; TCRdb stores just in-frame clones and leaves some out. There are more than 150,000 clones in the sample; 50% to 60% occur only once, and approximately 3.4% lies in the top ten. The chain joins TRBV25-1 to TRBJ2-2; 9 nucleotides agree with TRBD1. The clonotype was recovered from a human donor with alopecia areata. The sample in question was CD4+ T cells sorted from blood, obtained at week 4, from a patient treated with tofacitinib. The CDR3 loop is CASRRPSGQGSGELFF. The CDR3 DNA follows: TGTGCCAGCAGGAGGCCCTCGGGACAGGGCTCCGGGGAGCTGTTTTTT. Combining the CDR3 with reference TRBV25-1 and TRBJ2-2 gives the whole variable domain EADIYQTPRYLVIGTGKKITLECSQTMGHDKMYWYQQDPGMELHLIHYSYGVNSTEKGDLSSESTVSRIRTEHFPLTLESARPSHTSQYLCASRRPSGQGSGELFFGEGSRLTVL.